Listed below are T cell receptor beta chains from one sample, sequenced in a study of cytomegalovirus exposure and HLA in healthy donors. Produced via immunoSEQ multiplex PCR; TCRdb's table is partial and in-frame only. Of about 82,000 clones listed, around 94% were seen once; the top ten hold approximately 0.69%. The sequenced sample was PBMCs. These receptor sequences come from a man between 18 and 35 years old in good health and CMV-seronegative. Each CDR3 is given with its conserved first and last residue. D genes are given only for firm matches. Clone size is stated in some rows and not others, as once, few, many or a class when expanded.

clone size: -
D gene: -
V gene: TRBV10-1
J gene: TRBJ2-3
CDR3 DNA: TGCGCCAGCAGTACTCTCCCGGCAGATACGCAGTATTTT
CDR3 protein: CASSTLPADTQYF

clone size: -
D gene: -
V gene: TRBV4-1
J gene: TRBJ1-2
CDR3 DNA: TGCGCCAGCAGCCCTCTAATCGCGGCAGGGGCAAGCTATGGCTACACCTTC
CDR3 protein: CASSPLIAAGASYGYTF

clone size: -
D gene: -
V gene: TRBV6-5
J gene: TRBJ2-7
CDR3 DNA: TGTGCCAGCAGTTATCGGAGCAGGGCCTACGAGCAGTACTTC
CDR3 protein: CASSYRSRAYEQYF

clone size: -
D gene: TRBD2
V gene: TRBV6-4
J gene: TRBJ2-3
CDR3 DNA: TGTGCCAGCAGCCCAGCTAGCGGGAGCTACACAGATACGCAGTATTTT
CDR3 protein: CASSPASGSYTDTQYF

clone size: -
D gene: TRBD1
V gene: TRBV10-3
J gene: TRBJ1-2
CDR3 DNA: TGTGCCATCAGTGAGGGCCGGACAGGGCATGGCTACACCTTC
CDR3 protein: CAISEGRTGHGYTF

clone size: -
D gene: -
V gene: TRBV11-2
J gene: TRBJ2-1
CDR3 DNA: TGTGCCAGCAGCTCTAATGAGCAGTTCTTC
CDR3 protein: CASSSNEQFF

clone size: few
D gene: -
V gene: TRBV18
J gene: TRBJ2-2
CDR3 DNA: TGTGCCAGCTCACCCAGGGACACCGGGGAGCTGTTTTTT
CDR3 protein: CASSPRDTGELFF

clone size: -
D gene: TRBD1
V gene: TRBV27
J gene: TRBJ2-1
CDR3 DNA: TGTGCCAGCAGTTTATCCGGACAGGGGGCTGTTAATGAGCAGTTCTTC
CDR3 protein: CASSLSGQGAVNEQFF

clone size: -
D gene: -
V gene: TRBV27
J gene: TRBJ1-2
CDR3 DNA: TGTGCCAGCAGTTTATTCGGGGACACCCCTAACTATGGCTACACCTTC
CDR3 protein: CASSLFGDTPNYGYTF

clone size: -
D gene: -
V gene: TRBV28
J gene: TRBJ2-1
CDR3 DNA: TGTGCCAGCACCCCCATCAAGGACAGTACATATGAGCAGTTCTTC
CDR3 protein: CASTPIKDSTYEQFF

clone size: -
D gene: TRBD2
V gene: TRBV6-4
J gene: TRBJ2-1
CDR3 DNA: TGTGCCAGCAGCTTAGCGGGAGGGCCGAATGAGCAGTTCTTC
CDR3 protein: CASSLAGGPNEQFF

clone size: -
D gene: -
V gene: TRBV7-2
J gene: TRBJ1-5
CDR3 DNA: TGTGCCAGCAGCCGACTCAGGGCCCCTACGAATCAGCCCCAGCATTTT
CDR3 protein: CASSRLRAPTNQPQHF